One and the same sample provided the 31 T cell receptor beta chains below, sequenced in a study of T cell changes during pregnancy in multiple sclerosis. Sequenced by immunoSEQ multiplex PCR; TCRdb stores in-frame clones only, minus some. The sample holds tens of thousands of clones; around 90% are singletons and the top ten take around 0.41%. The material sequenced was CD4+ T cells from peripheral blood mononuclear cells, taken in the third trimester of pregnancy. Source of these receptors: a female donor with multiple sclerosis, enrolled in a pregnancy study.

The chain is built from TRBV18 and TRBJ2-5; 7 bases are a match to TRBD1. The CDR3 is 14 residues long. Germline lookup yields CDR1 KGHSH and CDR2 LQKENI. J gave up 4 bases and V 3 bases, and 5 bases lay outside the gene matches. Written as DNA, the CDR3 is TGTGCCAGCTCACCGACAGGGCGTCGAGAGACCCAGTACTTC. This codes for CASSPTGRRETQYF.

Written as DNA, the CDR3 is TGTGCCAGCAGCGGCCCGGCGGAAGCGAACACCGGGGAGCTGTTTTTT. It specifies CASSGPAEANTGELFF. This rearrangement joins TRBV7-9 to TRBJ2-2; D ambiguous. Germline-derived CDR1 and CDR2 are SEHNR and FQNEAQ (reference sequence). CDR3 length: 16 amino acids. The ends were cut back, 5 bases at V and 0 bases at J, with 13 bases in the middle.

This clone was counted once. The genes are TRBV6-6 and TRBJ2-3, with D possibly TRBD2 on 5 matching bases. Germline CDR1 MNHNY, CDR2 SVGAGI (reference sequence). V dropped 7 bases and J dropped 5 bases, with 13 bases sitting between them. The CDR3 totals 13 residues. As DNA, the CDR3 is TGTGCCAGCACGCAGCGGAGCTTAGATACGCAGTATTTT. Its translation: CASTQRSLDTQYF.

V gene TRBV2 combines with J gene TRBJ2-1; 9 bases are a match to TRBD2. J lost 5 bases, V lost 7 bases, and 6 bases had no gene match. CDR1 SNHLY and CDR2 FYNNEI come from the germline V gene. CDR3 size: 14 residues. The CDR3 sequence: CASIGLAINNEQFF. CDR3 bases: TGTGCCAGCATAGGACTAGCGATAAACAATGAGCAGTTCTTC. Together with reference TRBV2 and TRBJ2-1, the CDR3 gives the full variable domain: EPEVTQTPSHQVTQMGQEVILRCVPISNHLYFYWYRQILGQKVEFLVSFYNNEISEKSEIFDDQFSVERPDGSNFTLKIRSTKLEDSAMYFCASIGLAINNEQFFGPGTRLTVL.

This sequence joins TRBV27 and TRBJ2-1, with 10 bases fitting TRBD2. Trimming removed 2 bases from V and 4 bases from J; junction bases left unmatched: 2. The germline CDR1 and CDR2 sequences are MNHEY and SMNVEV (reference sequence). CDR3 size: 15 residues. CDR3 nucleotides: TGTGCCAGCAGTTTACTAGCGGGAGAATACAATGAGCAGTTCTTC. Translation gives CASSLLAGEYNEQFF.

The chain recombines TRBV7-2 with TRBJ1-4; D is undetermined. Trimming took off 5 bases at V and 7 bases at J, with 17 bases between the two ends. The CDR3 totals 15 residues. The germline V gene has CDR1 SGHTA and CDR2 FQGNSA. In DNA, the CDR3 is TGTGCCAGCAGCCTCCAGGTGTCGGAAAGTGAAAAACTGTTTTTT. Amino acid sequence: CASSLQVSESEKLFF.

The J gene is TRBJ2-5, the V gene TRBV19, with TRBD1 matching 9 bases. Germline V gene data show CDR1 as LNHDA and CDR2 as SQIVND (reference sequence). The CDR3 consists of 14 residues. Germline trimming cut 3 bases from V and 5 bases from J; bases unmatched to any gene: 4. As DNA, the CDR3 is TGTGCCAGTAGTATTACAGGGGGCCAGGAGACCCAGTACTTC. Its protein is CASSITGGQETQYF.

In its sample, this clone was seen once. The rearrangement uses TRBV7-9 and TRBJ1-1; TRBD1 might be the D (5 bases). The germline V gene encodes CDR1 SEHNR and CDR2 FQNEAQ (reference sequence). The CDR3 totals 15 residues. The V end was cut by 0 bases, the J end by 1 base, with 9 bases between. The CDR3 here is CASSLARQGNTEAFF. The CDR3 coding sequence is TGTGCCAGCAGCTTAGCTCGCCAGGGGAACACTGAAGCTTTCTTT.

V usage is TRBV19 and J usage is TRBJ2-1; 12 nucleotides line up with TRBD2. The CDR3 totals 14 residues. CDR1 is LNHDA, CDR2 SQIVND, per germline (reference sequence). With V trimmed by 3 bases and J by 10 bases, 4 bases remained unmatched. In nucleotides, the CDR3 is TGTGCCAGTAGTATTGGGACTAGCGGGTACGAGCAGTTCTTC. Protein sequence: CASSIGTSGYEQFF.

This chain uses TRBV19 with TRBJ1-1; D is undetermined. CDR3 length: 15 residues. Deletions cut 6 bases from V and 1 base from J, with 15 bases between. Germline V CDR1 and CDR2: LNHDA, SQIVND (reference sequence). CDR3 residues: CASRRSFGENTEAFF. In nucleotides, the CDR3 is TGTGCCAGTAGACGGTCCTTTGGAGAGAACACTGAAGCTTTCTTT.

The count of this clone is one. V gene TRBV30 combines with J gene TRBJ2-4, with 7 bases aligning to TRBD2. The CDR3 extends over 14 amino acids. Losses at the gene ends were 0 bases for V and 7 bases for J; bases not matched to a gene: 6. The germline V gene encodes CDR1 GTSNPN and CDR2 SVGIG (reference sequence). CDR3 in amino acids: CAWSVEREGNIQYF. The CDR3 DNA sequence: TGTGCCTGGAGTGTAGAAAGGGAGGGGAACATTCAGTACTTC.

This clone has more than one count but fewer than ten. The V call is TRBV18, the J call TRBJ1-2, with 7 positions matching TRBD1. The CDR3 length is 14 residues. Per germline, CDR1 KGHSH and CDR2 LQKENI. The ends lost 2 bases at V and 6 bases at J; junction bases unmatched: 6. The CDR3 reads CASSPVGTVHGYTF. CDR3 coding DNA: TGTGCCAGCTCACCAGTCGGGACAGTACATGGCTACACCTTC.

The chain combines TRBV28 with TRBJ2-7, with TRBD1 as a possible D gene (5 bases). This CDR3 comprises 15 residues. Trimming stripped 5 bases from V and 6 bases from J, with 20 bases between. CDR1 MDHEN and CDR2 SYDVKM come from the germline V gene. The CDR3 loop reads CASSQYAGRVGEQYF. The CDR3 bases are TGTGCCAGCAGTCAATACGCTGGCAGGGTAGGCGAGCAGTACTTC.

In its sample, this clone was seen a few times. The chain links TRBV6-1 to TRBJ2-1, with a weak D call TRBD1 (6 bases). Germline V gives CDR1 MNHNS, CDR2 SASEGT. Trimming took off 2 bases at V and 7 bases at J, with 15 bases between the two ends. The CDR3 is 15 amino acids. The DNA for the CDR3 is TGTGCCAGCAGTGAAAATTGGGTGGACAGAAATGAGCAGTTCTTC. Translating it yields CASSENWVDRNEQFF.

This chain links TRBV5-1 with TRBJ2-3, with D possibly TRBD2 on 5 matching bases. The CDR3 is made up of 15 amino acids. The germline V gene has CDR1 SGHRS and CDR2 YFSETQ. The V end was cut by 2 bases, the J end by 3 bases, with 13 bases between. CDR3 nucleotide sequence: TGCGCCAGCAGCTTACGGGGAATTGGTACAGATACGCAGTATTTT. It encodes CASSLRGIGTDTQYF.

The chain carries TRBV29-1 and TRBJ1-5, with 9 positions matching TRBD1. Germline CDR1 reads SQVTM; CDR2 reads ANQGSEA. V gave up 7 bases and J gave up 5 bases; unmatched junction bases: 6. CDR3 length equals 13 residues. The CDR3 nucleotides are TGCAGCGCTGGACAGGGGTCCGATCAGCCCCAGCATTTT. This gives the protein CSAGQGSDQPQHF.

The DNA for the CDR3 is TGTGCCAGTAGTATCGCTACTAGCGGGGGCCGATATACGCAGTATTTT. Translated, it gives CASSIATSGGRYTQYF. The rearrangement joins TRBV19 to TRBJ2-3; 11 bases are shared with TRBD2. Germline V gene lookup returns CDR1 LNHDA and CDR2 SQIVND (reference sequence). Trimming took 3 bases from V and 7 from J; bases not matched to a gene: 9. The CDR3 loop spans 16 amino acids. Complete variable domain (other parts from reference TRBV19 and TRBJ2-3): DGGITQSPKYLFRKEGQNVTLSCEQNLNHDAMYWYRQDPGQGLRLIYYSQIVNDFQKGDIAEGYSVSREKKESFPLTVTSAQKNPTAFYLCASSIATSGGRYTQYFGPGTRLTVL.

The CDR3 nucleotides read TGCGCCAGCAGTGAGTACCGGAGCTCCTACAATGAGCAGTTCTTC. This encodes CASSEYRSSYNEQFF. The chain carries TRBV10-1 and TRBJ2-1; unclear D gene. Trimming stripped 1 base from V and 0 bases from J, with 7 bases between. Germline CDR1 is WNHNN and CDR2 is SYGVQD (reference sequence). The CDR3 extends over 15 amino acids.

The chain couples TRBV19 to TRBJ2-2; 10 bases map to TRBD2. V shed 5 bases, J shed 4 bases, and the junction held 7 bases outside the gene matches. The CDR3 has 16 amino acids. CDR1 is LNHDA and CDR2 is SQIVND in the germline V gene (reference sequence). The CDR3 sequence is CASSPLAGVGTGELFF. For the CDR3, the DNA is TGTGCCAGTAGTCCCCTAGCGGGAGTGGGCACCGGGGAGCTGTTTTTT.

The chain couples TRBV10-3 to TRBJ2-7; 7 nucleotides agree with TRBD2. With V trimmed by 7 bases and J by 0 bases, 6 bases remained unmatched. Germline lookup yields CDR1 ENHRY and CDR2 SYGVKD. CDR3 length: 14 residues. The chain's CDR3 is CAITSGTGSYEQYF. CDR3 sequence (DNA): TGTGCCATCACGAGCGGGACGGGCTCCTACGAGCAGTACTTC.

This rearrangement joins TRBV7-8 to TRBJ2-7; TRBD2 matches 8 bases. Germline V gene data show CDR1 as SGHVS and CDR2 as FQNEAQ. V was pared by 5 bases and J by 2 bases, with 8 bases of the junction left unmatched. The length of the CDR3 is 15 residues. The CDR3, as DNA: TGTGCCAGCAGCCTGGTAGCGGGATTCACCTACGAGCAGTACTTC. Translation: CASSLVAGFTYEQYF.

The chain has TRBV19 and TRBJ1-1; TRBD1 is a possible D gene (6 bases). This CDR3 is built from 14 residues. Germline CDR1 LNHDA, CDR2 SQIVND (reference sequence). With 5 bases removed from V and 1 base from J, the gap between germline ends came to 11 bases. CDR3 bases: TGTGCCAGTAGTTCCTACAGGGAGAACACTGAAGCTTTCTTT. Translating gives CASSSYRENTEAFF.

The chain has TRBV6-1 and TRBJ2-3, with D possibly TRBD2 on 6 matching bases. V was clipped by 8 bases and J by 3 bases, with 15 bases between them. The CDR3 sequence is 14 residues long. Germline loops: CDR1 MNHNS, CDR2 SASEGT. The CDR3, as DNA: TGTGCCAGCCGAGTTACTAGCAGTACAGATACGCAGTATTTT. Its translation: CASRVTSSTDTQYF.

The chain employs TRBV19 and TRBJ2-2, with D maybe TRBD2 (5 bases). Between the trimmed V and J ends, which lost 3 bases and 1 base, there was a span of 9 bases. Germline CDR1 LNHDA, CDR2 SQIVND (reference sequence). The CDR3 length is 15 residues. The CDR3 nucleotides are TGTGCCAGTAGTATTCTACTAGGGAACACCGGGGAGCTGTTTTTT. Its translation is CASSILLGNTGELFF.

This clone showed up just a few times. This chain links TRBV9 with TRBJ2-3, with a weak D call TRBD2 (6 bases). Trimming left V 4 bases short and J 2 bases short, with 8 bases between. The V gene's germline CDR1 is SGDLS and CDR2 YYNGEE. This CDR3 has 13 amino acids. As DNA, the CDR3 is TGTGCCAGCAGCCCGGGGGTCACAGATACGCAGTATTTT. It is translated as CASSPGVTDTQYF.

V and J are TRBV5-4 and TRBJ2-5; possible D gene TRBD1, 6 bases. Trimming removed 4 bases at V and 5 bases at J, with 15 bases between. The V gene's germline CDR1 is SGHNT and CDR2 YYREEE (reference sequence). This CDR3 is 14 amino acids long. The CDR3 is CASSGQGGMETQYF. CDR3 coding DNA: TGTGCCAGCAGCGGTCAAGGGGGAATGGAGACCCAGTACTTC.

Concerning this clone: One end of the junction is discordant with germline, which a read error may explain. The J gene is TRBJ2-7, the V gene TRBV10-1, with a possible D match to TRBD2 (5 bases). The CDR3 runs to 12 residues. CDR1 and CDR2 (germline): WNHNN, SYGVQD (reference sequence). The CDR3 DNA reads TGCGCCAGCAGTGAGTCTCACGGGAACAGTTTCTTC. The encoded protein is CASSESHGNSFF.

The chain couples TRBV6-5 to TRBJ2-1, with a weak D call TRBD2 (5 bases). Germline V gene sequence: CDR1 MNHEY, CDR2 SVGAGI. The CDR3 is 12 residues long. V was clipped by 5 bases and J by 10 bases, with 12 bases between them. The CDR3 DNA sequence: TGTGCCAGCAGTCCCGGACTCCGAGAGCAGTTCTTC. Amino acids: CASSPGLREQFF.

The chain uses TRBV7-9 and TRBJ2-3; possibly TRBD1 for D (5 bases). CDR1 SEHNR and CDR2 FQNEAQ come from the germline V gene (reference sequence). This CDR3 is built from 16 residues. V was cut by 4 bases and J by 2 bases, with 16 bases left in between. CDR3 bases: TGTGCCAGCAGCTCCCGGACACATGGGTCCACAGATACGCAGTATTTT. Amino acid sequence: CASSSRTHGSTDTQYF.

V usage is TRBV7-8 and J usage is TRBJ2-7; 7 bases map to TRBD2. V shed 1 base, J shed 0 bases, and the junction held 9 bases outside the gene matches. Germline CDR1 reads SGHVS; CDR2 reads FQNEAQ. CDR3 length: 17 amino acids. The CDR3 protein is CASSLEGGGFPSYEQYF. The CDR3 DNA reads as TGTGCCAGCAGCTTAGAAGGCGGGGGTTTCCCCTCCTACGAGCAGTACTTC.

CDR3 amino acids: CASSSQAMNTEAFF. As DNA, the CDR3 is TGTGCCAGCAGTTCACAGGCTATGAACACTGAAGCTTTCTTT. V is TRBV27 and J is TRBJ1-1; D perhaps matches TRBD1 (5 bases). Per the germline V gene, CDR1 is MNHEY and CDR2 is SMNVEV (reference sequence). Trimming shortened V by 4 bases and J by 0 bases, and 9 bases separated the two germline ends. The CDR3 is made up of 14 amino acids.